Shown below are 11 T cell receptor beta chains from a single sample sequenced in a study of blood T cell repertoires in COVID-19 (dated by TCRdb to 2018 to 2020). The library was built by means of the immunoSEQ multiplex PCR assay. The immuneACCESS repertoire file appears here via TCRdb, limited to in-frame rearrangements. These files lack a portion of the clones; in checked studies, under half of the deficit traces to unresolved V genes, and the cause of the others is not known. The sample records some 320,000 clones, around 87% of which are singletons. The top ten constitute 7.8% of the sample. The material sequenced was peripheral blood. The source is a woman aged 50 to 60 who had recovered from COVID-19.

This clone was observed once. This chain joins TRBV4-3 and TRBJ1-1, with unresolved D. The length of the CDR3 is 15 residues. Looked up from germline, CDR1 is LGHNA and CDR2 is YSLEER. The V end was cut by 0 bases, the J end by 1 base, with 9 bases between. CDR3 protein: CASSQEITKNTEAFF. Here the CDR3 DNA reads TGCGCCAGCAGCCAAGAGATTACAAAGAACACTGAAGCTTTCTTT.

This chain's CDR3 is CASSPPAVPYGYTF. The CDR3 DNA follows: TGTGCCAGCAGCCCGCCGGCGGTCCCCTATGGCTACACCTTC. The V call is TRBV28, the J call TRBJ1-2; no definite D call. Germline V gene lookup returns CDR1 MDHEN and CDR2 SYDVKM. V was cut by 6 bases and J by 4 bases, with 15 bases left in between. The CDR3 covers 14 residues.

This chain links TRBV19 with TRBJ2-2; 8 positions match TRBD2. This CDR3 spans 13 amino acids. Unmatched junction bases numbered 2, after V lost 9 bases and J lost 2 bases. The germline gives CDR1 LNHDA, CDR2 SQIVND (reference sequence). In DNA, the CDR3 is TGTGCCAGCGGGGGGGGCAACACCGGGGAGCTGTTTTTT. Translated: CASGGGNTGELFF.

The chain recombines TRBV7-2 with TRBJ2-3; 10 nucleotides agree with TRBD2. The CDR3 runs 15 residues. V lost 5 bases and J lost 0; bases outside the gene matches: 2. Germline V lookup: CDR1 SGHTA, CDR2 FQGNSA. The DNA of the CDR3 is TGTGCCAGCAGCAGCGGGGGGGGGAGCACAGATACGCAGTATTTT. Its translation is CASSSGGGSTDTQYF.

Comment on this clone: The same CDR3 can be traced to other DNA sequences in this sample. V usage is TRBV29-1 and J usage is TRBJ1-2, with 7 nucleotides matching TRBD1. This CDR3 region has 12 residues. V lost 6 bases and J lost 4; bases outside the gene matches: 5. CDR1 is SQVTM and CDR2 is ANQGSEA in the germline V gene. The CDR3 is CSVAGTAYGYTF. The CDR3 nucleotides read TGCAGCGTGGCCGGGACAGCCTATGGCTACACCTTC.

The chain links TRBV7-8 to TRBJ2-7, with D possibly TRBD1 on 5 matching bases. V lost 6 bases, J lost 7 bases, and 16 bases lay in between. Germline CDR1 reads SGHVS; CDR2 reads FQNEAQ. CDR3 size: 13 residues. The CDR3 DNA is TGTGCCAGCAGGCCAACTACAGGTATTGAGCAGTACTTC. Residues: CASRPTTGIEQYF.

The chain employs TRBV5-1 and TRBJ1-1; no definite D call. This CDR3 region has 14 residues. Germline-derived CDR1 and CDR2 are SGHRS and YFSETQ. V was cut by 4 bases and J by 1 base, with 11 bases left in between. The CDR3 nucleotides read TGCGCCAGCAGCCCCGCACATGAGAACACTGAAGCTTTCTTT. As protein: CASSPAHENTEAFF.

The CDR3 spells CASHTRGRGGNTEAFF. The CDR3 nucleotides are TGTGCCAGCCACACTCGGGGCCGGGGGGGGAACACTGAAGCTTTCTTT. The chain links TRBV28 to TRBJ1-1, with D tentatively TRBD1 (5 bases). This CDR3 is built from 16 residues. V was trimmed by 8 bases and J by 1 base, leaving 20 bases between them. Germline V gene data show CDR1 as MDHEN and CDR2 as SYDVKM. The complete variable domain, with remaining parts taken from reference TRBV28 and TRBJ1-1, reads DVKVTQSSRYLVKRTGEKVFLECVQDMDHENMFWYRQDPGLGLRLIYFSYDVKMKEKGDIPEGYSVSREKKERFSLILESASTNQTSMYLCASHTRGRGGNTEAFFGQGTRLTVV.

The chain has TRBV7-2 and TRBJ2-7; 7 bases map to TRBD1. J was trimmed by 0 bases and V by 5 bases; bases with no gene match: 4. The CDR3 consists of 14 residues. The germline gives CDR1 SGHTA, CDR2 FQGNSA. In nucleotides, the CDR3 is TGTGCCAGCAGCGCCGACAGGGTCTCCTACGAGCAGTACTTC. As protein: CASSADRVSYEQYF.

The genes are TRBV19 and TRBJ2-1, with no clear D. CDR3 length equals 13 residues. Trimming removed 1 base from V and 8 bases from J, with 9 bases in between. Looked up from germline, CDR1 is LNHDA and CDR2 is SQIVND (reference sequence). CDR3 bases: TGTGCCAGTAGTATAGGTAGCTTCTATGAGCAGTTCTTC. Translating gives CASSIGSFYEQFF.

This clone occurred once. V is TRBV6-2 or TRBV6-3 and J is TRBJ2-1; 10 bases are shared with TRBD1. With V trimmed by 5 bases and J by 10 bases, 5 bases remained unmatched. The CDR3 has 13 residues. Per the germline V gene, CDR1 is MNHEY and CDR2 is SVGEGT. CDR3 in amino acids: CASSGQGVLEQFF. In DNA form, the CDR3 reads TGTGCCAGCAGTGGACAGGGGGTTTTGGAGCAGTTCTTC.